One sample yielded the 19 T cell receptor beta chains listed below, sequenced in a study of blood T cell repertoires in COVID-19. Profiled with immunoSEQ multiplex PCR; TCRdb holds only in-frame clones, not every one. The sample carries fewer than 200,000 clones, about 88% recorded once. Sequences were obtained from peripheral blood. Every receptor here comes from a man aged 40-49 years with active or convalescent COVID-19.

This chain uses TRBV11-2 with TRBJ2-7; D not resolved. Germline CDR1 is SGHAT and CDR2 is FQNNGV. The V gene lost 0 bases and the J gene lost 5 bases, with 5 bases spanning the gap. The CDR3 extends over 12 amino acids. The CDR3 protein is CASSLDRNEQYF. The CDR3 coding sequence is TGTGCCAGCAGCTTAGATCGTAACGAGCAGTACTTC.

The rearrangement links TRBV27 to TRBJ1-2; possible D gene TRBD1, 6 bases. V lost 0 bases and J 4 bases, leaving 12 bases between the germline ends. The CDR3 contains 15 residues. Germline CDR1 reads MNHEY; CDR2 reads SMNVEV (reference sequence). The CDR3 region has the DNA TGTGCCAGCAGTTTATCCCGGGGGGCGGGCTATGGCTACACCTTC. Residues: CASSLSRGAGYGYTF.

Only a few counts were recorded for this clone. V gene TRBV28 combines with J gene TRBJ2-1; D gene ambiguous. The V and J ends lost 7 bases and 5 bases respectively, with 12 bases between them. Germline V gene data show CDR1 as MDHEN and CDR2 as SYDVKM. This CDR3 is 13 amino acids long. The CDR3 bases are TGTGCCAGCACCCCTCGGGTTAACAATGAGCAGTTCTTC. Translated: CASTPRVNNEQFF.

This chain joins TRBV7-2 and TRBJ1-3; D uncertain. The CDR3 totals 16 residues. Trimming took 5 bases from V and 0 from J, leaving 14 bases between them. CDR1 and CDR2 from the germline V gene are SGHTA and FQGNSA. DNA of the CDR3: TGTGCCAGCAGCGCAGGAGGTGGATTCTCTGGAAACACCATATATTTT. This gives the protein CASSAGGGFSGNTIYF.

This chain links TRBV14 with TRBJ1-6; D is uncertain. The germline V and J ends were trimmed by 1 base and 8 bases, with 6 bases remaining between them. Germline CDR1 is SGHDN and CDR2 is FVKESK. CDR3 length: 13 residues. The CDR3 loop reads CASSQVTDSPLHF. The CDR3 DNA is TGTGCCAGCAGCCAAGTTACGGATTCACCCCTCCACTTT.

The chain joins TRBV7-3 to TRBJ1-1, with D unclear. Germline values: CDR1 SGHTA, CDR2 FQGTGA. CDR3 size: 14 residues. V lost 2 bases and J 0 bases, leaving 7 bases between the germline ends. The CDR3 DNA follows: TGTGCCAGCAGCTTAGAGGCCGTGAACACTGAAGCTTTCTTT. It is translated as CASSLEAVNTEAFF.

The gene calls are TRBV10-2 and TRBJ1-5, with D possibly being TRBD1 (5 bases). The CDR3 consists of 16 residues. The germline V gene has CDR1 WSHSY and CDR2 SAAADI. The germline V and J ends were trimmed by 3 bases and 3 bases, with 15 bases remaining between them. For the CDR3, the DNA is TGCGCCAGCAGTGATCCCGCCCGGGGGAACAATCAGCCCCAGCATTTT. As protein: CASSDPARGNNQPQHF.

This sequence joins TRBV5-4 and TRBJ2-5; 8 bases fit TRBD2. V lost 4 bases and J lost 1; bases outside the gene matches: 3. CDR1 SGHNT and CDR2 YYREEE come from the germline V gene (reference sequence). The CDR3 contains 14 residues. DNA of the CDR3: TGTGCCAGCAGCAAGCGGGGGACCCAAGAGACCCAGTACTTC. It specifies CASSKRGTQETQYF.

The chain employs TRBV25-1 and TRBJ1-1; 11 bases align to TRBD1. Germline trimming cut 3 bases from V and 9 bases from J; bases unmatched to any gene: 9. Germline loops: CDR1 MGHDK, CDR2 SYGVNS. This CDR3 has 15 residues. The CDR3 is CASSDSGQGVPKAFF. The CDR3 DNA reads TGTGCCAGCAGTGACTCGGGACAGGGGGTTCCAAAAGCTTTCTTT.

This clone occurred a few times. The V call is TRBV5-4, the J call TRBJ1-3; a weak D match, TRBD1 (6 bases). CDR1 and CDR2 from the germline V gene are SGHNT and YYREEE (reference sequence). CDR3 length: 14 amino acids. V lost 4 bases and J lost 4, with 12 bases in between. The CDR3 region is CASSEQGSGNTIYF. The CDR3 DNA sequence: TGTGCCAGCAGCGAACAGGGATCCGGAAACACCATATATTTT.

The chain joins TRBV5-4 to TRBJ2-3; TRBD2 is a possible D gene (5 bases). Per germline, CDR1 SGHNT and CDR2 YYREEE (reference sequence). The CDR3 consists of 13 residues. V lost 4 bases and J 5 bases, leaving 11 bases between the germline ends. This chain's CDR3 is CASSQDFRDTQYF. The DNA for the CDR3 is TGTGCCAGCAGCCAGGACTTTAGAGATACGCAGTATTTT. Complete variable domain (other parts from reference TRBV5-4 and TRBJ2-3): ETGVTQSPTHLIKTRGQQVTLRCSSQSGHNTVSWYQQALGQGPQFIFQYYREEENGRGNFPPRFSGLQFPNYSSELNVNALELDDSALYLCASSQDFRDTQYFGPGTRLTVL.

The chain employs TRBV30 and TRBJ1-2, with 9 nucleotides matching TRBD1. Germline CDR1 and CDR2: GTSNPN and SVGIG (reference sequence). J was trimmed by 4 bases and V by 2 bases; bases with no gene match: 5. The CDR3 is 14 residues long. The chain's CDR3 is CAWSTGGAGYGYTF. CDR3 coding DNA: TGTGCCTGGAGTACAGGGGGCGCGGGCTATGGCTACACCTTC.

The chain is built from TRBV19 and TRBJ2-7; 9 positions match TRBD2. J lost 0 bases, V lost 5 bases, and 5 bases had no gene match. The germline gives CDR1 LNHDA, CDR2 SQIVND (reference sequence). This CDR3 comprises 15 residues. CDR3 loop: CASSRSGGDSYEQYF. The CDR3, as DNA: TGTGCCAGTAGTCGTAGCGGGGGAGACTCCTACGAGCAGTACTTC.

This clone appeared a few times. The chain has TRBV7-2 and TRBJ2-3; possibly TRBD2 for D (5 bases). CDR3 size: 14 residues. V lost 3 bases and J 2 bases, leaving 9 bases between the germline ends. Germline V gene sequence: CDR1 SGHTA, CDR2 FQGNSA. In nucleotides, the CDR3 is TGTGCCAGCAGCTTGCTCGGGATCACAGATACGCAGTATTTT. Amino acid sequence: CASSLLGITDTQYF.

The V and J genes are TRBV20-1 and TRBJ1-4; TRBD1 might be the D (6 bases). The CDR3 has 13 residues. Germline CDR1 DFQATT, CDR2 SNEGSKA (reference sequence). V was shortened by 3 bases and J by 8 bases, with 13 bases between the two germline ends. This CDR3 is CSASSRGAEKLFF. Written as DNA, the CDR3 is TGCAGTGCTAGTAGCAGGGGCGCGGAAAAACTGTTTTTT.

The chain has TRBV7-9 and TRBJ1-1; TRBD1 matches 8 bases. Per the germline V gene, CDR1 is SEHNR and CDR2 is FQNEAQ (reference sequence). The J segment lost 4 bases and the V segment lost 6 bases, leaving 7 bases of the junction unmatched. The CDR3 has 14 residues. The CDR3 region is CASSPITGGTEAFF. CDR3 sequence (DNA): TGTGCCAGCAGTCCAATCACAGGGGGCACTGAAGCTTTCTTT.

V gene TRBV6-5 combines with J gene TRBJ1-6; a possible D gene is TRBD1 (6 bases). The germline V gene encodes CDR1 MNHEY and CDR2 SVGAGI. There are 13 residues in the CDR3. Trimming cost V 6 bases and J 7 bases, with 10 bases left between them. CDR3 region: CASRQGPNSPLHF. DNA for the CDR3: TGTGCCAGCAGACAGGGACCCAATTCACCCCTCCACTTT.

The gene calls are TRBV30 and TRBJ1-2; TRBD1 matches 7 bases. CDR1 is GTSNPN, CDR2 SVGIG, per germline (reference sequence). The CDR3 is made up of 13 amino acids. J lost 4 bases, V lost 7 bases, and 9 bases had no gene match. The CDR3: CASSGGGLYGYTF. The CDR3 bases are TGTGCCTCCTCTGGAGGGGGCCTCTATGGCTACACCTTC.

The genes are TRBV5-1 and TRBJ1-5; 7 positions agree with TRBD1. The CDR3 runs 15 residues. Germline CDR1 reads SGHRS; CDR2 reads YFSETQ. Unmatched junction bases numbered 4, after V lost 3 bases and J lost 1 base. The CDR3: CASSSGTESNQPQHF. In DNA form, the CDR3 reads TGCGCCAGCAGCTCAGGGACAGAAAGCAATCAGCCCCAGCATTTT.